The 28 T cell receptor beta chains in this list originate from one sample, sequenced in a study of shared clonotypes between healthy human individuals. The data were produced by immunoSEQ multiplex PCR, yet TCRdb's version contains in-frame clones alone and is incomplete. Counted here are approximately 640,000 clones, about 90% occurring once; the ten biggest clones make up around a third. The material sequenced was memory CD8+ T cells from PBMCs. Sample subset: CD45RO+ cells pooled with CCR7-negative TemRA cells. The source of these receptors is a man aged 18-30 years in good health. Some clones in this sample may be carry-over from other donors' samples.

This clone was detected a few times. The chain uses TRBV10-3 and TRBJ1-1; D gene ambiguous. This CDR3 region has 11 residues. The germline V gene encodes CDR1 ENHRY and CDR2 SYGVKD. V gave up 7 bases and J gave up 4 bases, with 7 bases separating them. In nucleotides, the CDR3 is TGTGCCATCACGGGAGGCACTGAAGCTTTCTTT. Protein product: CAITGGTEAFF.

V is TRBV28 and J is TRBJ2-1; 13 positions match TRBD2. Germline trimming cut 6 bases from V and 8 bases from J; bases unmatched to any gene: 4. Germline V gives CDR1 MDHEN, CDR2 SYDVKM. The CDR3 runs 14 residues. The CDR3 DNA reads as TGTGCCAGCAGCAGTGGACTAGCGGGAGATGAGCAGTTCTTC. It yields the protein CASSSGLAGDEQFF.

This sequence joins TRBV28 and TRBJ1-5; maybe TRBD1 (5 bases). Germline loops: CDR1 MDHEN, CDR2 SYDVKM. The CDR3 totals 15 residues. V lost 6 bases to trimming and J lost 0 bases, with 12 bases between them. CDR3 in amino acids: CASSPGFNSNQPQHF. The CDR3, as DNA: TGTGCCAGCAGCCCAGGGTTTAATAGCAATCAGCCCCAGCATTTT.

The chain has TRBV10-3 and TRBJ1-1; D not certain. The CDR3 is 15 residues long. V lost 3 bases to trimming and J lost 1 base, with 12 bases between them. Germline V gene data show CDR1 as ENHRY and CDR2 as SYGVKD. The CDR3 sequence is CAISELSGKNTEAFF. Written as DNA, the CDR3 is TGTGCCATCAGTGAATTAAGTGGGAAGAACACTGAAGCTTTCTTT.

The chain joins TRBV11-1 to TRBJ2-1; D is undetermined. The CDR3 has 12 amino acids. Germline values: CDR1 SGHAT, CDR2 FQDESV (reference sequence). Trimming left V 7 bases short and J 2 bases short, with 6 bases between. In nucleotides, the CDR3 is TGTGCCAGCACCCACCCCTACAATGAGCAGTTCTTC. This encodes CASTHPYNEQFF.

This chain uses TRBV28 with TRBJ2-5; no definite D call. Germline V gene data show CDR1 as MDHEN and CDR2 as SYDVKM. CDR3 size: 15 residues. V was cut by 5 bases and J by 0 bases, with 13 bases left in between. The CDR3 protein is CASSRVGIDQETQYF. In DNA, the CDR3 is TGTGCCAGCAGTCGGGTCGGTATCGACCAAGAGACCCAGTACTTC.

The chain carries TRBV15 and TRBJ2-1, with 9 positions matching TRBD1. With V trimmed by 4 bases and J by 5 bases, 6 bases remained unmatched. Germline V gives CDR1 LNHNV, CDR2 YYDKDF (reference sequence). The CDR3 has 15 residues. CDR3 nucleotides: TGTGCCACCAGCACCCGACAGGGGGGTAACAATGAGCAGTTCTTC. This codes for CATSTRQGGNNEQFF.

The J gene is TRBJ2-5, the V gene TRBV4-1, with D tentatively TRBD2 (5 bases). Germline CDR1 MGHRA, CDR2 YSYEKL. V was cut by 0 bases and J by 6 bases, with 17 bases left in between. The CDR3 totals 16 residues. CDR3 sequence: CASSQERLAAQKTQYF. In nucleotides, the CDR3 is TGCGCCAGCAGCCAAGAGCGGCTAGCTGCACAGAAGACCCAGTACTTC.

The gene calls are TRBV5-5 and TRBJ1-4; weak D call: TRBD1 (6 bases). Germline CDR1 is SGHKS and CDR2 is YYEKEE (reference sequence). The CDR3 covers 16 residues. The V end was cut by 4 bases, the J end by 5 bases, with 18 bases between. DNA of the CDR3: TGTGCCAGCAGCCCCACGGCGCGGACAGAAAATGAAAAACTGTTTTTT. Translating it yields CASSPTARTENEKLFF. The full variable domain, in which reference TRBV5-5 and TRBJ1-4 provide the parts outside the CDR3, is DAGVTQSPTHLIKTRGQQVTLRCSPISGHKSVSWYQQVLGQGPQFIFQYYEKEERGRGNFPDRFSARQFPNYSSELNVNALLLGDSALYLCASSPTARTENEKLFFGSGTQLSVL.

This clone was found once. The genes are TRBV9 and TRBJ2-7; D is possibly TRBD1 (6 bases). Between the trimmed V and J ends, which lost 3 bases and 6 bases, there was a span of 19 bases. There are 15 residues in the CDR3. Germline V lookup: CDR1 SGDLS, CDR2 YYNGEE. CDR3 loop: CASSGRDTHPGEQYF. The CDR3 nucleotides read TGTGCCAGCAGCGGAAGGGACACTCACCCGGGCGAGCAGTACTTC.

V and J are TRBV11-2 and TRBJ2-1; weak D call: TRBD1 (6 bases). Germline values: CDR1 SGHAT, CDR2 FQNNGV. The V and J ends lost 5 bases and 5 bases respectively, with 16 bases between them. This CDR3 has 15 residues. CDR3 sequence (DNA): TGTGCCAGCAGCCGGTTCAGGGGTTTTGACAATGAGCAGTTCTTC. It codes for CASSRFRGFDNEQFF. The variable domain in full, with the rest retrieved from reference TRBV11-2 and TRBJ2-1, is EAGVAQSPRYKIIEKRQSVAFWCNPISGHATLYWYQQILGQGPKLLIQFQNNGVVDDSQLPKDRFSAERLKGVDSTLKIQPAKLEDSAVYLCASSRFRGFDNEQFFGPGTRLTVL.

This clone was recorded once. J is TRBJ1-1 and V is TRBV27, with 11 bases that match TRBD1. The CDR3 sequence is 15 residues long. The V segment lost 4 bases and the J segment 8 bases; nucleotides outside the gene matches: 9. Germline V gene sequence: CDR1 MNHEY, CDR2 SMNVEV (reference sequence). CDR3 residues: CASSYGQGAKDEAFF. DNA for the CDR3: TGTGCCAGCAGTTATGGACAGGGGGCTAAGGACGAAGCTTTCTTT.

The V gene is TRBV7-3, the J gene TRBJ2-2, with D possibly TRBD2 on 6 matching bases. Germline loops: CDR1 SGHTA, CDR2 FQGTGA. This CDR3 contains 19 residues. With 1 base removed from V and 7 bases from J, the gap between germline ends came to 25 bases. CDR3 sequence: CASSLISSYGTLGIGELFF. The CDR3 region has the DNA TGTGCCAGCAGCTTAATTTCCTCCTACGGGACTCTTGGGATCGGGGAGCTGTTTTTT.

The gene calls are TRBV7-9 and TRBJ1-4; D possibly corresponds to TRBD1 (5 bases). Germline assignment: CDR1 SEHNR and CDR2 FQNEAQ (reference sequence). V was cut by 3 bases and J by 3 bases, with 11 bases left in between. This CDR3 contains 15 residues. The CDR3 sequence is CASSFAGNANEKLFF. Written as DNA, the CDR3 is TGTGCCAGCAGCTTCGCAGGGAATGCTAATGAAAAACTGTTTTTT.

The chain recombines TRBV19 with TRBJ1-1; D is unresolved. Trimming cost V 4 bases and J 8 bases, with 17 bases left between them. The CDR3 has 14 residues. CDR1 and CDR2 (germline): LNHDA, SQIVND (reference sequence). For the CDR3, the DNA is TGTGCCAGTAGTAACCACGGACCTCGGCTGGAAGCTTTCTTT. Protein sequence: CASSNHGPRLEAFF.

The genes are TRBV6-6 and TRBJ2-5; TRBD1 agrees at 11 bases. The better agreement between TRBJ2-7 and the DNA end casts doubt on the J call. The V gene's germline CDR1 is MNHNY and CDR2 SVGAGI (reference sequence). The CDR3 covers 14 residues. The CDR3 sequence is CASRGTGGSYEQYF. The CDR3 coding sequence is TGTGCCAGCAGGGGGACAGGGGGGTCCTACGAGCAGTACTTC.

In regard to this clone: Being one base from a much bigger clone, this may be a read error. Other DNA sequences in the sample encode the same CDR3. The chain combines TRBV4-1 with TRBJ2-7; D is uncertain. In germline, CDR1 is MGHRA, CDR2 YSYEKL. V lost 4 bases, J lost 3 bases, and 10 bases lay in between. The CDR3 extends over 13 amino acids. The DNA for the CDR3 is TGCGCCAGCAGCCCCGGGCTATTCTACGAGCAGTACTTC. Its protein is CASSPGLFYEQYF.

The chain recombines TRBV6-6 with TRBJ1-1, with D possibly matching TRBD1 (5 bases). Germline-derived CDR1 and CDR2 are MNHNY and SVGAGI (reference sequence). V was cut by 5 bases and J by 5 bases, with 9 bases left in between. This CDR3 spans 12 amino acids. CDR3 in amino acids: CASSTGLTEAFF. The CDR3 DNA sequence: TGTGCCAGCAGTACGGGACTTACTGAAGCTTTCTTT.

The chain recombines TRBV28 with TRBJ2-3; the match to TRBD2 covers 8 bases. The length of the CDR3 is 13 residues. V lost 10 bases and J lost 3; bases outside the gene matches: 6. The germline V gene has CDR1 MDHEN and CDR2 SYDVKM. The CDR3 here is CATGTSRTDTQYF. CDR3 bases: TGTGCCACCGGGACTAGTCGGACAGATACGCAGTATTTT.

The CDR3 region has the DNA TGTGCCAGCAGCGGCCGATATGGCTACACCTTC. Translation: CASSGRYGYTF. V is TRBV9 and J is TRBJ1-2; D not certain. The germline V gene encodes CDR1 SGDLS and CDR2 YYNGEE. This CDR3 spans 11 amino acids. V was shortened by 3 bases and J by 5 bases, with 5 bases between the two germline ends.

The CDR3 bases are TGTGCCAGCAGCTTAGGAGGGTTGGGGGCCAACGTCCTGACTTTC. Amino acids: CASSLGGLGANVLTF. The rearrangement uses TRBV7-8 and TRBJ2-6; D perhaps matches TRBD2 (5 bases). V gave up 1 base and J gave up 4 bases, with 8 bases separating them. Germline CDR1 and CDR2: SGHVS and FQNEAQ. CDR3 size: 15 residues.

The chain has TRBV15 and TRBJ2-3, with D perhaps matching TRBD2 (6 bases). Trimming left V 3 bases short and J 1 base short, with 17 bases between. The CDR3 covers 17 residues. The germline gives CDR1 LNHNV, CDR2 YYDKDF (reference sequence). The CDR3 sequence: CATSSDTGLPGTDTQYF. The CDR3 DNA sequence: TGTGCCACCAGCAGTGATACGGGACTGCCTGGCACAGATACGCAGTATTTT.

The chain employs TRBV10-3 and TRBJ2-5, with TRBD2 as a possible D gene (6 bases). In germline, CDR1 is ENHRY, CDR2 SYGVKD. Trimming stripped 6 bases from V and 2 bases from J, with 16 bases between. The CDR3 runs to 15 residues. The CDR3 sequence: CAIRIGGRGQETQYF. CDR3 sequence (DNA): TGTGCCATCAGGATTGGGGGGAGAGGACAAGAGACCCAGTACTTC.

V is TRBV6-6 and J is TRBJ2-7; D gene ambiguous. CDR3 length: 12 residues. The germline CDR1 and CDR2 sequences are MNHNY and SVGAGI (reference sequence). V lost 7 bases and J lost 1, with 8 bases in between. The DNA of the CDR3 is TGTGCCAGCATTGGGCAATCCTACGAGCAGTACTTC. Translating gives CASIGQSYEQYF.

The rearrangement joins TRBV6-6 to TRBJ1-1; no definite D call. CDR1 MNHNY and CDR2 SVGAGI come from the germline V gene (reference sequence). V was shortened by 3 bases and J by 6 bases, with 8 bases between the two germline ends. The CDR3 spans 12 residues. The CDR3 DNA is TGTGCCAGCAGTTATGTTGGGTCTGAAGCTTTCTTT. Encoded protein: CASSYVGSEAFF.

V is TRBV6-5 and J is TRBJ1-1, with D hard to call. CDR1 MNHEY and CDR2 SVGAGI come from the germline V gene. The CDR3 extends over 13 amino acids. V dropped 0 bases and J dropped 10 bases, with 12 bases sitting between them. CDR3 in amino acids: CASSYSMALGAFF. CDR3 bases: TGTGCCAGCAGTTACTCGATGGCCTTGGGAGCTTTCTTT.

The rearrangement links TRBV7-9 to TRBJ1-1; D is uncertain. V lost 0 bases, J lost 6 bases, and 11 bases lay in between. CDR3 length: 14 residues. Germline CDR1 and CDR2: SEHNR and FQNEAQ (reference sequence). CDR3 DNA sequence: TGTGCCAGCAGCTTAGCCCCGGACGTTCCTGAAGCTTTCTTT. Residues: CASSLAPDVPEAFF.

The chain uses TRBV6-5 and TRBJ2-5; D is ambiguous. Between the trimmed V and J ends, which lost 6 bases and 0 bases, there was a span of 11 bases. Germline-derived CDR1 and CDR2 are MNHEY and SVGAGI. This CDR3 region has 14 residues. The CDR3, as DNA: TGTGCCAGCAGCCAGCCACACCACCAAGAGACCCAGTACTTC. Amino acid sequence: CASSQPHHQETQYF.